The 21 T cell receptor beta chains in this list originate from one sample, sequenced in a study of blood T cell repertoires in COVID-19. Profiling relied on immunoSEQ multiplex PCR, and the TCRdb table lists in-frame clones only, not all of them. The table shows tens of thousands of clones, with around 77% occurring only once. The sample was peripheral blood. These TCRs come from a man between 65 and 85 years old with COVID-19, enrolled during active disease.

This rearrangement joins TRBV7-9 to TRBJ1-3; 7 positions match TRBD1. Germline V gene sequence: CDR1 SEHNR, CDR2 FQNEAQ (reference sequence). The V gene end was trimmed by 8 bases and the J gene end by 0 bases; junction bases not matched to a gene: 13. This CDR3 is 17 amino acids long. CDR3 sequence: CASVESDRLSSGNTIYF. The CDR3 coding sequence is TGTGCCAGCGTTGAATCGGACAGGCTTAGCTCTGGAAACACCATATATTTT.

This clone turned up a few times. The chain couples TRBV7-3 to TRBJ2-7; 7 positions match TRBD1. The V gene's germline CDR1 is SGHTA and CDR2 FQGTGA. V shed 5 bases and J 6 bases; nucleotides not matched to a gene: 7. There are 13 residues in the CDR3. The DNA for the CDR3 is TGTGCCAGCAGCCTCGACAGGGCGGGCGAGCAGTACTTC. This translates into CASSLDRAGEQYF.

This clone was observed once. CDR3 in amino acids: CASSLTDTQYF. CDR3 in DNA: TGTGCCAGCAGTCTCACAGATACGCAGTATTTT. The chain joins TRBV28 to TRBJ2-3; D gene ambiguous. The CDR3 has 11 residues. CDR1 is MDHEN, CDR2 SYDVKM, per germline. Deletions cut 5 bases from V and 2 bases from J, with 2 bases between.

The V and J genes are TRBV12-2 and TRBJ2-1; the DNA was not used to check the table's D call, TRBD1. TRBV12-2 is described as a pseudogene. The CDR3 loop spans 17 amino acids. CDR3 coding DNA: TGTGCAAGTCCCTCTCGTAGAGTTAGGGGCTCCTACAATGAGCAGTTCTTC. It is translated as CASPSRRVRGSYNEQFF.

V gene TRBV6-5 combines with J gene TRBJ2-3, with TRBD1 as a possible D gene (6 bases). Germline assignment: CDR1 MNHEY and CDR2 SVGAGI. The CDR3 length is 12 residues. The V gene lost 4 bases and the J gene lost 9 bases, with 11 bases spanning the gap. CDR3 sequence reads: CASSLNRETQYF. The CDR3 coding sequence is TGTGCCAGCAGTTTAAACAGGGAAACGCAGTATTTT.

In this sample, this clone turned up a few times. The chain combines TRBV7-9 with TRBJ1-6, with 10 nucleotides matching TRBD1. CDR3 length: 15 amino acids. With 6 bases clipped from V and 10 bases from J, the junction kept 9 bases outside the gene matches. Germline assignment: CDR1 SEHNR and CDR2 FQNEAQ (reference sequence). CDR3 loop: CASRPGQGVNSPLHF. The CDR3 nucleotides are TGTGCCAGCAGACCCGGACAGGGGGTGAACTCACCCCTCCACTTT.

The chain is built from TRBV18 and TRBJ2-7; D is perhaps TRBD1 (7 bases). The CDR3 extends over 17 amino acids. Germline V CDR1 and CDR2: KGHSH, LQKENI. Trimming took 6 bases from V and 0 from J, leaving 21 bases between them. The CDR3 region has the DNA TGTGCCAGCTCCCAAATAGGAGGGGGCCGAAGCTCCTACGAGCAGTACTTC. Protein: CASSQIGGGRSSYEQYF. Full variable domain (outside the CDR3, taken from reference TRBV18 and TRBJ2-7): NAGVMQNPRHLVRRRGQEARLRCSPMKGHSHVYWYRQLPEEGLKFMVYLQKENIIDESGMPKERFSAEFPKEGPSILRIQQVVRGDSAAYFCASSQIGGGRSSYEQYFGPGTRLTVT.

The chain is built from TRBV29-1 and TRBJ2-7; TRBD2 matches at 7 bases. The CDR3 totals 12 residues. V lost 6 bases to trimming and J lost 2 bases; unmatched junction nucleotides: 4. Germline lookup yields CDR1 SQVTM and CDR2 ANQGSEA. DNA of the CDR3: TGCAGCGTCGGGAGGCCCCCCTACGAGCAGTACTTC. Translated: CSVGRPPYEQYF.

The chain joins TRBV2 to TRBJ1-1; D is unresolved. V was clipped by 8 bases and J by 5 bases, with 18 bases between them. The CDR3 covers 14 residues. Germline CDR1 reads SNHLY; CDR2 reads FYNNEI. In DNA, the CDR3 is TGTGCCAGCCTTGAGGGTTATCAGAGGACTGAAGCTTTCTTT. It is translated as CASLEGYQRTEAFF.

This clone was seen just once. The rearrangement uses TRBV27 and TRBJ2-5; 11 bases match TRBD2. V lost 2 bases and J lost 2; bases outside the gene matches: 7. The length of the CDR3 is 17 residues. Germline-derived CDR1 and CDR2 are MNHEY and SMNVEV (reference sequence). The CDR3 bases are TGTGCCAGCAGTTTAAAGCTAGCGGGAGGATGGCAAGAGACCCAGTACTTC. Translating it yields CASSLKLAGGWQETQYF.

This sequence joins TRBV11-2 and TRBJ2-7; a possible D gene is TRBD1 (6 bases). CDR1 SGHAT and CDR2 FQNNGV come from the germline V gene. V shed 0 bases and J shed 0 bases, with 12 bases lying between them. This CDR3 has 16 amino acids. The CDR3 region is CASSLDFGQRSYEQYF. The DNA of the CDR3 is TGTGCCAGCAGCTTAGATTTCGGACAGCGCTCCTACGAGCAGTACTTC.

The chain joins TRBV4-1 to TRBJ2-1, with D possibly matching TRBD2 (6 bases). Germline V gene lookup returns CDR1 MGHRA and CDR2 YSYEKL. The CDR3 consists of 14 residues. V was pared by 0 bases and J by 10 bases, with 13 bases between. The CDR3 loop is CASSQDRLALEQFF. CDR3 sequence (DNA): TGCGCCAGCAGCCAAGATCGGCTAGCGCTAGAGCAGTTCTTC.

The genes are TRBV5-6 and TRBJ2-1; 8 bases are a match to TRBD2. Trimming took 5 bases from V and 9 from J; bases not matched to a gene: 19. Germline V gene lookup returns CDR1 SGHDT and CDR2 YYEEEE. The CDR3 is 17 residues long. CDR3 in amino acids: CASSLKSGRGAWGEQFF. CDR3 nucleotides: TGTGCCAGCAGTTTGAAGAGCGGGAGAGGGGCCTGGGGTGAGCAGTTCTTC. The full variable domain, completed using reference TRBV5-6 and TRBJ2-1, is DAGVTQSPTHLIKTRGQQVTLRCSPKSGHDTVSWYQQALGQGPQFIFQYYEEEERQRGNFPDRFSGHQFPNYSSELNVNALLLGDSALYLCASSLKSGRGAWGEQFFGPGTRLTVL.

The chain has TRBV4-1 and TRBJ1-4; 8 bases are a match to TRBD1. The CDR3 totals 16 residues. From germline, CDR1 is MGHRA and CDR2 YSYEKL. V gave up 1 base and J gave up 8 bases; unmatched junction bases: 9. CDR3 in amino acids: CASSQGALGQGEKLFF. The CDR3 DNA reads TGCGCCAGCAGCCAAGGGGCCCTTGGACAGGGCGAAAAACTGTTTTTT.

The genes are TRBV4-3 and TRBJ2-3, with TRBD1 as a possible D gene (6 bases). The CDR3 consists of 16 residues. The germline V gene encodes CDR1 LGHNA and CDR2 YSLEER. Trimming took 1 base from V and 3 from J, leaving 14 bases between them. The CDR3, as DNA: TGCGCCAGCAGCCAAGGATCCGCCAGGGGAACAGATACGCAGTATTTT. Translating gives CASSQGSARGTDTQYF.

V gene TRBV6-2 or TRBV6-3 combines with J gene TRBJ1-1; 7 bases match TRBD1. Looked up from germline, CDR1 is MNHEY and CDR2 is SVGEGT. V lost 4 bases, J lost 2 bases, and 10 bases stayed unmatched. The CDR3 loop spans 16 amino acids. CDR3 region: CASSWLPGQQNTEAFF. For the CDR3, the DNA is TGTGCCAGCAGTTGGCTTCCGGGACAGCAAAACACTGAAGCTTTCTTT.

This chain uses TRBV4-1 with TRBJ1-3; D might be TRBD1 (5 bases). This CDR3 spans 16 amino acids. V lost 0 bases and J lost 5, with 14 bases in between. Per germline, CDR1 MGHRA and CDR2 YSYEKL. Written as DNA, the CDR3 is TGCGCCAGCAGCCAAGATGGGGGACTTATTAGAAACACCATATATTTT. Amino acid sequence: CASSQDGGLIRNTIYF.

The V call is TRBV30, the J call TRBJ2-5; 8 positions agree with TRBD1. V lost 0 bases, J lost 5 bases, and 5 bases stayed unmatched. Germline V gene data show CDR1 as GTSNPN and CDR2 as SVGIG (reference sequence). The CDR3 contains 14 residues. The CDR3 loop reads CAWSVSGGFETQYF. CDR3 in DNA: TGTGCCTGGAGTGTATCAGGGGGCTTTGAGACCCAGTACTTC.

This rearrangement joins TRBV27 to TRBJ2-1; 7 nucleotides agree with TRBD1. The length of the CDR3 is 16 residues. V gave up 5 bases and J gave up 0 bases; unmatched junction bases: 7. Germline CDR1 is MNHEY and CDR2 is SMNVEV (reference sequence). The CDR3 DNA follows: TGTGCCAGCAGTAGCCGACAGGGTTTCTCCTACAATGAGCAGTTCTTC. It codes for CASSSRQGFSYNEQFF.

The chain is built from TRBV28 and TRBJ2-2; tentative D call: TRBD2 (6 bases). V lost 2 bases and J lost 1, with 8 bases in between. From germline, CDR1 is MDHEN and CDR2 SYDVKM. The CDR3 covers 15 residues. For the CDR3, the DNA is TGTGCCAGCAGTTTAGCTAGCGAGAACACCGGGGAGCTGTTTTTT. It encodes CASSLASENTGELFF.

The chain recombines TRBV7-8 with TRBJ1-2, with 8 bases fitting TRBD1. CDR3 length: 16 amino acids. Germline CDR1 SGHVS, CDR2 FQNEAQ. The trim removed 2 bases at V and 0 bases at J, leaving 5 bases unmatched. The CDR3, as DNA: TGTGCCAGCAGCTTAAAGGACAGGGATACTAACTATGGCTACACCTTC. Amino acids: CASSLKDRDTNYGYTF.